The rows below give T cell receptor beta chains drawn from one sample of a study of PD-1 blockade in classical Hodgkin lymphoma. The assay was immunoSEQ multiplex PCR, and TCRdb's table has in-frame clones only and misses some. Among about 94,000 clones listed, about 88% were seen once. The sample in question was peripheral blood mononuclear cells (PBMCs), obtained before the second cycle of nivolumab. All receptors come from a human donor with classical Hodgkin lymphoma. The CDR3 runs from the conserved cysteine through the conserved F or W. Fields, in order: clone size, V gene, D gene, J gene, CDR3 DNA, CDR3 protein. D genes are given only for firm matches. Not every row has a clone size; where given, it reads once, few, many or a size class.

clone_size: NA
v_call: TRBV20-1
d_call: NA
j_call: TRBJ2-7
cdr3_nt: TGCAGTGCTGGACAGCCTGGCGAGCAGTACTTC
cdr3_aa: CSAGQPGEQYF

clone_size: once
v_call: TRBV5-1
d_call: TRBD2
j_call: TRBJ2-7
cdr3_nt: TGCGCCAGCAGCTTGGCAGCAGGGACTAATGCCTACGAGCAGTACTTC
cdr3_aa: CASSLAAGTNAYEQYF

clone_size: NA
v_call: TRBV10-3
d_call: TRBD2
j_call: TRBJ2-1
cdr3_nt: TGTGCCATCAGTGCCGGGACTAGCGGGTCATACAATGAGCAGTTCTTC
cdr3_aa: CAISAGTSGSYNEQFF

clone_size: few
v_call: TRBV15
d_call: TRBD2
j_call: TRBJ2-7
cdr3_nt: TGTGCCACCAGCCGGGGGGGGCAGGCGGCCTACGAGCAGTACTTC
cdr3_aa: CATSRGGQAAYEQYF

clone_size: NA
v_call: TRBV19
d_call: TRBD2
j_call: TRBJ2-3
cdr3_nt: TGTGCCAGTAGTATAGACCTAGCGGGGGGGATAAGCGCAGATACGCAGTATTTT
cdr3_aa: CASSIDLAGGISADTQYF

clone_size: NA
v_call: TRBV6-6
d_call: NA
j_call: TRBJ1-1
cdr3_nt: TGTGCCAGCAGTTACCTGCCGGGGCAAGGTTCTGAAGCTTTCTTT
cdr3_aa: CASSYLPGQGSEAFF

clone_size: NA
v_call: TRBV19
d_call: TRBD1
j_call: TRBJ2-7
cdr3_nt: TGTGCCAGTAAACGCTCTTGGACAGGGGGCTCCTACGAGCAGTACTTC
cdr3_aa: CASKRSWTGGSYEQYF

clone_size: NA
v_call: TRBV5-6
d_call: NA
j_call: TRBJ2-2
cdr3_nt: TGTGCCAGCAGCTTGGACGGCGGGGAGCTGTTTTTT
cdr3_aa: CASSLDGGELFF

clone_size: NA
v_call: TRBV10-1
d_call: NA
j_call: TRBJ2-1
cdr3_nt: TGCGCCAGCAGCGGGGAAAGCTCCTACAATGAGCAGTTCTTC
cdr3_aa: CASSGESSYNEQFF

clone_size: NA
v_call: TRBV6-6
d_call: TRBD1
j_call: TRBJ2-7
cdr3_nt: TGTGCCAGCAGCTGGGGACAGCCCGAAGACTACGAGCAGTACTTC
cdr3_aa: CASSWGQPEDYEQYF

clone_size: NA
v_call: TRBV6-6
d_call: NA
j_call: TRBJ1-1
cdr3_nt: TGTGCCAGCAGTTACTCCCGGGACACGGGAAACACTGAAGCTTTCTTT
cdr3_aa: CASSYSRDTGNTEAFF

clone_size: NA
v_call: TRBV19
d_call: TRBD1
j_call: TRBJ2-2
cdr3_nt: TGTGCCAGTACCACGAGCGGGACAGGGACGAACACCGGGGAGCTGTTTTTT
cdr3_aa: CASTTSGTGTNTGELFF

clone_size: NA
v_call: TRBV28
d_call: TRBD2
j_call: TRBJ2-1
cdr3_nt: TGTGCCAGCAGTTTAGTAGCGGGAGAGTACAATGAGCAGTTCTTC
cdr3_aa: CASSLVAGEYNEQFF

clone_size: NA
v_call: TRBV7-2
d_call: NA
j_call: TRBJ1-5
cdr3_nt: TGTGCCAGCAGCTCCCAACCCTCGGGTGGTCAGCCCCAGCATTTT
cdr3_aa: CASSSQPSGGQPQHF

clone_size: once
v_call: TRBV7-9
d_call: NA
j_call: TRBJ1-4
cdr3_nt: TGTGCCAGCAGCTTTTCGACAGCCAAAGAAAAACTGTTTTTT
cdr3_aa: CASSFSTAKEKLFF

clone_size: NA
v_call: TRBV30
d_call: NA
j_call: TRBJ2-3
cdr3_nt: TGTGCCTGGAGCCCCCGCAGCACAGATACGCAGTATTTT
cdr3_aa: CAWSPRSTDTQYF

clone_size: NA
v_call: TRBV28
d_call: NA
j_call: TRBJ1-5
cdr3_nt: TGTGCCAGCAGTTTAGACCCCCTTCTCAATCAGCCCCAGCATTTT
cdr3_aa: CASSLDPLLNQPQHF

clone_size: NA
v_call: TRBV27
d_call: TRBD1
j_call: TRBJ2-7
cdr3_nt: TGTGCCAGCAGTTTATCCGGGCCACAGGGGTACGAGCAGTACTTC
cdr3_aa: CASSLSGPQGYEQYF

clone_size: NA
v_call: TRBV27
d_call: NA
j_call: TRBJ1-3
cdr3_nt: TGTGCCAGCAGTTTATCCCTATCGGGATCCGGAAACACCATATATTTT
cdr3_aa: CASSLSLSGSGNTIYF

clone_size: NA
v_call: TRBV28
d_call: TRBD2
j_call: TRBJ2-7
cdr3_nt: TGTGCCAGCAGTTTCATGACTAGCGCTAACTCCTACGAGCAGTACTTC
cdr3_aa: CASSFMTSANSYEQYF

clone_size: NA
v_call: TRBV28
d_call: TRBD1
j_call: TRBJ1-5
cdr3_nt: TGTGCCAGCAGTTCAGGGGGACAGGGCGTAGGTCAGCCCCAGCATTTT
cdr3_aa: CASSSGGQGVGQPQHF

clone_size: NA
v_call: TRBV2
d_call: NA
j_call: TRBJ2-1
cdr3_nt: TGTGCCAGCAGTAAAAGGGGGGGCGCCTACAATGAGCAGTTCTTC
cdr3_aa: CASSKRGGAYNEQFF

clone_size: NA
v_call: TRBV5-1
d_call: TRBD2
j_call: TRBJ2-2
cdr3_nt: TGCGCCACCCGACTAGCGGGGGCCCTACCCGGGGAGCTGTTTTTT
cdr3_aa: CATRLAGALPGELFF

clone_size: NA
v_call: TRBV30
d_call: TRBD2
j_call: TRBJ2-5
cdr3_nt: TGTGCCTGGAGTGTACAGCGTACCGGGACTAACTTC
cdr3_aa: CAWSVQRTGTNF

clone_size: NA
v_call: TRBV7-9
d_call: NA
j_call: TRBJ1-4
cdr3_nt: TGTGCCAGCAGCTCCCCGGTGGGGATTTCGACTAATGAAAAACTGTTTTTT
cdr3_aa: CASSSPVGISTNEKLFF

clone_size: NA
v_call: TRBV7-8
d_call: NA
j_call: TRBJ1-1
cdr3_nt: TGTGCCAGCCGGGAGAACACTGAAGCTTTCTTT
cdr3_aa: CASRENTEAFF

clone_size: few
v_call: TRBV5-8
d_call: NA
j_call: TRBJ1-2
cdr3_nt: TGTGCCAGCAGCTTGGCCGGGAATTATGGCTACACCTTC
cdr3_aa: CASSLAGNYGYTF

clone_size: few
v_call: TRBV6-5
d_call: NA
j_call: TRBJ1-2
cdr3_nt: TGTGCCACGCGGGGACACTATGGCTACACCTTC
cdr3_aa: CATRGHYGYTF

clone_size: NA
v_call: TRBV7-2
d_call: NA
j_call: TRBJ1-1
cdr3_nt: TGTGCCAGCAGAGGACGGGGATTCACTGAAGCTTTCTTT
cdr3_aa: CASRGRGFTEAFF

clone_size: NA
v_call: TRBV28
d_call: NA
j_call: TRBJ2-2
cdr3_nt: TGTGCCAGCAGAAAAACAGGGAACACCGGGGAGCTGTTTTTT
cdr3_aa: CASRKTGNTGELFF

clone_size: NA
v_call: TRBV11-2
d_call: NA
j_call: TRBJ1-1
cdr3_nt: TGTGCCAGCAGCCTGAACCCGGGCCCCCGGCCTGAAGCTTTCTTT
cdr3_aa: CASSLNPGPRPEAFF

clone_size: NA
v_call: TRBV28
d_call: TRBD1
j_call: TRBJ2-5
cdr3_nt: TGTGCCAGCAGCCGCCAGGGGGACACAGAGACCCAGTACTTC
cdr3_aa: CASSRQGDTETQYF

clone_size: NA
v_call: TRBV29-1
d_call: NA
j_call: TRBJ1-2
cdr3_nt: TGCAGCGTGGACGTAGGAGGAGGTTTTGGCTACACCTTC
cdr3_aa: CSVDVGGGFGYTF

clone_size: NA
v_call: TRBV18
d_call: NA
j_call: TRBJ2-3
cdr3_nt: TGTGCCAGCTCACCTCAAGCCCCCTCGTTCACAGATACGCAGTATTTT
cdr3_aa: CASSPQAPSFTDTQYF